This TCR beta chain appears in the sequencing data of a study of blood T cell repertoires in COVID-19. Original methodology: The assay estimated nucleated cells by amplifying reference gene primers. Libraries were prepared by immunoSEQ multiplex PCR; TCRdb keeps only in-frame clonotypes and omits some of them. For V, J and clone size, that table is used; D and trimming come from the DNA. The repertoire holds tens of thousands of clones, about 74% seen once, with 2.6% in the top ten. CDR1 is SNHLY, CDR2 FYNNEI, per germline. V was clipped by 3 bases and J by 7 bases, with 10 bases between them. There are 13 residues in the CDR3.

The specimen was peripheral blood. This rearrangement joins TRBV2 to TRBJ1-5; D is possibly TRBD1 (6 bases). The receptor was derived from a human donor with acute or convalescent COVID-19. The donor label of this sample is uncertain. The DNA of the CDR3 is TGTGCCAGCAGTGATGACAGGCTCCAGCCCCAGCATTTT. It is translated as CASSDDRLQPQHF.